This T cell receptor (beta chain) was observed in a study of naive and memory T cell subsets. Whole-blood samples were around 2.3 ml of peripheral blood from healthy adult volunteers. A UMI-containing oligonucleotide was joined by 3' ligation to the TCR cDNA template. Unsorted total RNA, about 1 to 1000 ng, was DNase treated before reverse transcription. CDR3 size: 14 residues. Germline V gives CDR1 SNHLY, CDR2 FYNNEI. Trimming removed 7 bases at V and 2 bases at J, with 14 bases between. This clonotype came up a few times. Its target is not known. The study's findings and limits: The RNA method is potentially sensitive to activation and differentiation changes.

Reverse transcription of blood and skin TCR RNA was primed at alpha and beta constant regions. Amplification of ligated cDNA took four PCR rounds with SP2 and nested alpha and beta constant primers. One entry per CDR3 protein results from TCRdb running MiXCR on the 5' RACE reads. The sample consists of over 25,000 distinct CDR3 sequences, approximately 24% of them appearing once. The clonotype originates from a female donor in good health. The chain joins TRBV2 to TRBJ2-5; D is uncertain. Here the CDR3 DNA reads TGTGCCAGCACTTCCCGTCGGCTGCAAGAGACCCAGTACTTC. Protein sequence: CASTSRRLQETQYF. Using reference TRBV2 and TRBJ2-5 for the parts outside the CDR3, the full variable domain is EPEVTQTPSHQVTQMGQEVILRCVPISNHLYFYWYRQILGQKVEFLVSFYNNEISEKSEIFDDQFSVERPDGSNFTLKIRSTKLEDSAMYFCASTSRRLQETQYFGPGTRLLVL.